These 8 T cell receptor beta chains were sequenced from one sample in a study of blood T cell repertoires in COVID-19. Some clones are missing from TCRdb's copy, which holds only in-frame ones; the method was immunoSEQ multiplex PCR. The table lists approximately 290,000 clones, about 88% of them singletons. Sequences were obtained from peripheral blood. These receptors were taken from an older woman with acute or convalescent COVID-19.

In nucleotides, the CDR3 is TGTGCCAGCACAGGGACGGGGACTAGCCGAGAGACCCAGTACTTC. Translated, it gives CASTGTGTSRETQYF. The rearrangement links TRBV28 to TRBJ2-5, with 9 bases matching TRBD2. The length of the CDR3 is 15 residues. With V trimmed by 7 bases and J by 4 bases, 10 bases remained unmatched. CDR1 and CDR2 (germline): MDHEN, SYDVKM.

This chain connects TRBV11-3 to TRBJ2-1, with TRBD1 matching 11 bases. This CDR3 is built from 17 residues. Germline assignment: CDR1 SGHNT and CDR2 YENEEA. V lost 2 bases and J lost 4; bases outside the gene matches: 7. The CDR3: CASSLRDRGISYNEQFF. The CDR3 bases are TGTGCCAGCAGCTTAAGGGACAGGGGGATTTCTTACAATGAGCAGTTCTTC.

J is TRBJ1-2 and V is TRBV28; D is uncertain. The CDR3 is made up of 13 amino acids. V was cut by 10 bases and J by 8 bases, with 20 bases left in between. Per the germline V gene, CDR1 is MDHEN and CDR2 is SYDVKM. CDR3 DNA sequence: TGTGCCACCAAAGAAGGAGGAGTGGGAGGCTACACCTTC. This encodes CATKEGGVGGYTF.

This chain connects TRBV5-4 to TRBJ2-1; no clear D gene. The CDR3 has 15 amino acids. Germline CDR1 and CDR2: SGHNT and YYREEE (reference sequence). Deletions cut 0 bases from V and 5 bases from J, with 12 bases between. This chain's CDR3 is CASSLARRHDNEQFF. The CDR3 bases are TGTGCCAGCAGCTTGGCACGTCGACATGACAATGAGCAGTTCTTC.

The chain carries TRBV5-1 and TRBJ2-7; 7 bases line up with TRBD1. Losses at the gene ends were 0 bases for V and 3 bases for J; bases not matched to a gene: 3. Germline values: CDR1 SGHRS, CDR2 YFSETQ. There are 14 residues in the CDR3. The CDR3 DNA follows: TGCGCCAGCAGCTTGGAGACAGGGAACTACGAGCAGTACTTC. Translated, it gives CASSLETGNYEQYF.

This clone was picked up one time. The genes are TRBV29-1 and TRBJ2-7; TRBD1 aligns across 9 bases. The CDR3 consists of 13 residues. V lost 6 bases to trimming and J lost 3 bases; unmatched junction nucleotides: 6. Germline V gene sequence: CDR1 SQVTM, CDR2 ANQGSEA. The CDR3 reads CSVRTGDVYEQYF. The CDR3 DNA reads TGCAGCGTAAGGACAGGGGATGTCTACGAGCAGTACTTC.

There are a few counts of this clone. This rearrangement joins TRBV19 to TRBJ2-7, with 7 bases matching TRBD2. In germline, CDR1 is LNHDA, CDR2 SQIVND (reference sequence). V lost 5 bases, J lost 2 bases, and 12 bases stayed unmatched. There are 16 residues in the CDR3. This CDR3 is CASSLGWASGTYEQYF. The CDR3 coding sequence is TGTGCCAGTAGTCTAGGTTGGGCTAGCGGTACCTACGAGCAGTACTTC. The variable domain in full, completed from reference TRBV19 and TRBJ2-7, reads DGGITQSPKYLFRKEGQNVTLSCEQNLNHDAMYWYRQDPGQGLRLIYYSQIVNDFQKGDIAEGYSVSREKKESFPLTVTSAQKNPTAFYLCASSLGWASGTYEQYFGPGTRLTVT.

The genes are TRBV10-3 and TRBJ1-5; 8 bases are shared with TRBD1. Per germline, CDR1 ENHRY and CDR2 SYGVKD. The CDR3 extends over 14 amino acids. J lost 5 bases, V lost 6 bases, and 6 bases had no gene match. CDR3 sequence reads: CAIRDRGGHQPQHF. The CDR3 bases are TGTGCCATCAGAGACAGGGGCGGTCATCAGCCCCAGCATTTT.